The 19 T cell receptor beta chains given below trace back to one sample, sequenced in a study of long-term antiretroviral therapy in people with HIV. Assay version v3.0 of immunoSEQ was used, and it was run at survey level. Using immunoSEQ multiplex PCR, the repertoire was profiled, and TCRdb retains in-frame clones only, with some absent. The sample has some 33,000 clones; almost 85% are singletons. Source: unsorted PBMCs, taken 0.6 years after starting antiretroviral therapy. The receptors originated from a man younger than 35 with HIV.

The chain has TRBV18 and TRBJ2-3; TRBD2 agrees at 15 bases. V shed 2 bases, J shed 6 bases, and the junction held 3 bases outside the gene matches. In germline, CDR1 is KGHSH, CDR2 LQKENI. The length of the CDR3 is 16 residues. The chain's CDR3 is CASSPSGTSGRDTQYF. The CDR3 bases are TGTGCCAGCTCACCATCCGGGACTAGCGGGAGGGATACGCAGTATTTT.

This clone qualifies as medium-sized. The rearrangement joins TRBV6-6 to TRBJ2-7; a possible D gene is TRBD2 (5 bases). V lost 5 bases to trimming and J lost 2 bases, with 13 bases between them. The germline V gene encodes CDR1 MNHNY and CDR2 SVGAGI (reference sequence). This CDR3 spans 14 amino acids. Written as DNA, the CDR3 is TGTGCCAGCAGTCCCGGTGGGAGCGCCTACGAGCAGTACTTC. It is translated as CASSPGGSAYEQYF.

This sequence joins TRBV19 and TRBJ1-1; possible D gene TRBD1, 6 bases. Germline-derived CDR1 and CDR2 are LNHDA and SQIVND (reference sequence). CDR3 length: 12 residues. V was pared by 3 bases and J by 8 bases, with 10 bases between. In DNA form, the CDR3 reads TGTGCCAGTAGTATGATCAGGGGAGAAGCTTTCTTT. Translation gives CASSMIRGEAFF. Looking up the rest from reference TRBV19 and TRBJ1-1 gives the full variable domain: DGGITQSPKYLFRKEGQNVTLSCEQNLNHDAMYWYRQDPGQGLRLIYYSQIVNDFQKGDIAEGYSVSREKKESFPLTVTSAQKNPTAFYLCASSMIRGEAFFGQGTRLTVV.

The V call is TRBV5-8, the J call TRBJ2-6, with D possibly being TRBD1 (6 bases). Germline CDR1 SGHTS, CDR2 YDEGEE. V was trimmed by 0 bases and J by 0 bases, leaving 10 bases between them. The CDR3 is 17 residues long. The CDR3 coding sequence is TGTGCCAGCAGCTTGGACGGGACAAGCTCTGGGGCCAACGTCCTGACTTTC. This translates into CASSLDGTSSGANVLTF.

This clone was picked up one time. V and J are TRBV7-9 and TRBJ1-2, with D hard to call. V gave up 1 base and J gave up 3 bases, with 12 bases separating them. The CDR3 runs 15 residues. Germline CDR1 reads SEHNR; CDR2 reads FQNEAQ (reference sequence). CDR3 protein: CASSLVLGKDYGYTF. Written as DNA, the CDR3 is TGTGCCAGCAGCTTAGTTCTGGGAAAGGACTATGGCTACACCTTC. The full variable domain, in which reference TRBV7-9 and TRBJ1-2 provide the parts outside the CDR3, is DTGVSQNPRHKITKRGQNVTFRCDPISEHNRLYWYRQTLGQGPEFLTYFQNEAQLEKSRLLSDRFSAERPKGSFSTLEIQRTEQGDSAMYLCASSLVLGKDYGYTFGSGTRLTVV.

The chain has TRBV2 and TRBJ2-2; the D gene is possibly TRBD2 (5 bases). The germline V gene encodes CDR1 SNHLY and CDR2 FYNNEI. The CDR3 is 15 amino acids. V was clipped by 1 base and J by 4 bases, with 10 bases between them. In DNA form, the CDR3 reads TGTGCCAGCAGTGAAGTACGGGGTCCCACCGGGGAGCTGTTTTTT. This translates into CASSEVRGPTGELFF.

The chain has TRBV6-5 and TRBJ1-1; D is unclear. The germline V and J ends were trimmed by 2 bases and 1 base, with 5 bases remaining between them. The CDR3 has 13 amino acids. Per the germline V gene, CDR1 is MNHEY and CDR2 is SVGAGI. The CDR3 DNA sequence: TGTGCCAGCAGTTACAGAGGGAACACTGAAGCTTTCTTT. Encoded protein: CASSYRGNTEAFF.

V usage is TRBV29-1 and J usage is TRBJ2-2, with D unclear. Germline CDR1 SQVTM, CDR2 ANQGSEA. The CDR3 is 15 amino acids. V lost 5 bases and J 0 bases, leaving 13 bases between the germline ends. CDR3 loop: CSVPGASANTGELFF. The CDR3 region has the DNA TGCAGCGTTCCCGGAGCGAGCGCGAACACCGGGGAGCTGTTTTTT.

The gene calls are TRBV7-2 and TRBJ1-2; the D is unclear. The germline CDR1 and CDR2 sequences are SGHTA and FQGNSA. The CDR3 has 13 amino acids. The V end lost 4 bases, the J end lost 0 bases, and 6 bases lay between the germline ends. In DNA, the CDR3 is TGTGCCAGCAGCTCCACAGCTAACTATGGCTACACCTTC. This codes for CASSSTANYGYTF.

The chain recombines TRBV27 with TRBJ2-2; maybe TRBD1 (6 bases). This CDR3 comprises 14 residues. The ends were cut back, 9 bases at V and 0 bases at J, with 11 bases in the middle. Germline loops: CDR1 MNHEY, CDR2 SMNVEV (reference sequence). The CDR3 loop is CARPQGANTGELFF. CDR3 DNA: TGTGCCAGACCACAGGGAGCGAACACCGGGGAGCTGTTTTTT.

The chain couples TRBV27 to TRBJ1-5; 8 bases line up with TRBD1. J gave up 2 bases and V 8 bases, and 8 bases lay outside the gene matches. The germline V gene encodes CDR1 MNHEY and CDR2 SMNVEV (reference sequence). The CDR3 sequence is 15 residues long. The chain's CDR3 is CASHSLGQGNQPQHF. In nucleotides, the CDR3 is TGTGCCAGCCACAGCCTGGGACAGGGCAATCAGCCCCAGCATTTT.

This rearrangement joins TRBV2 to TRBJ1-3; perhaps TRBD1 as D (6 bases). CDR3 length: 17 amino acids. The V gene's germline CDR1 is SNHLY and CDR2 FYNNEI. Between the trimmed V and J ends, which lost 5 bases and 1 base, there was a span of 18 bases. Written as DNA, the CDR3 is TGTGCCAGCAGTTACGGCCAGGGGCTCGGATCTGGAAACACCATATATTTT. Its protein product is CASSYGQGLGSGNTIYF.

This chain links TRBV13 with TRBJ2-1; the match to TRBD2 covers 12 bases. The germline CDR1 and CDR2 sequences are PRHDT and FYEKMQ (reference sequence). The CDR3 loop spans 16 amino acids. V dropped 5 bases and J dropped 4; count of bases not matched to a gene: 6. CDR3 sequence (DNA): TGTGCCAGCAGCCCAAAGACTAGCGGGGGATACAATGAGCAGTTCTTC. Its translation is CASSPKTSGGYNEQFF. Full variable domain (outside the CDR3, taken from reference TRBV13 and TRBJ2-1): AAGVIQSPRHLIKEKRETATLKCYPIPRHDTVYWYQQGPGQDPQFLISFYEKMQSDKGSIPDRFSAQQFSDYHSELNMSSLELGDSALYFCASSPKTSGGYNEQFFGPGTRLTVL.

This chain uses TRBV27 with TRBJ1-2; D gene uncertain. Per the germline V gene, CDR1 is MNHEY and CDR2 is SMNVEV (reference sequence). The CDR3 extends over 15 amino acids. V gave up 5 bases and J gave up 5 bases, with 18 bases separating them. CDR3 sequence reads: CASSRTPRAQYGYTF. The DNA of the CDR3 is TGTGCCAGCAGTCGCACGCCCCGAGCCCAATATGGCTACACCTTC.

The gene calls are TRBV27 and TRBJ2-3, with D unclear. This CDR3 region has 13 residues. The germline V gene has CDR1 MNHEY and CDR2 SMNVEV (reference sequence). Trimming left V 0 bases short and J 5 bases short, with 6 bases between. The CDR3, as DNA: TGTGCCAGCAGTTTATCCATCGGAGATACGCAGTATTTT. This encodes CASSLSIGDTQYF.

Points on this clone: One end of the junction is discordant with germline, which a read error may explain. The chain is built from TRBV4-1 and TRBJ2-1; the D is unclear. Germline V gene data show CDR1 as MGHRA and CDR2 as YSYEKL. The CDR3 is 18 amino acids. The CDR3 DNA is TGCGCCAGCAACCAAGATGCGACTCCCTCGAGCTCCTACAATGAGCAGTTCTTC. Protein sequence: CASNQDATPSSSYNEQFF.

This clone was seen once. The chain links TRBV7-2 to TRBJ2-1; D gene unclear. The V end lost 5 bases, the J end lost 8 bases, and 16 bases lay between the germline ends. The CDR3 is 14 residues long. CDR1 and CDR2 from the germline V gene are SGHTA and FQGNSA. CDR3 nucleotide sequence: TGTGCCAGCAGCGGGTTTGCGACAAGTGATGAGCAGTTCTTC. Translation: CASSGFATSDEQFF.

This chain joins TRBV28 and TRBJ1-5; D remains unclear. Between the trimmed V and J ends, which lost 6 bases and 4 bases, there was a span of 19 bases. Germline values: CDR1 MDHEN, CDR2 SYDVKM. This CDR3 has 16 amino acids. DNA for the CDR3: TGTGCCAGCAGCCTCGGACTAATCCTACGGAATCAGCCCCAGCATTTT. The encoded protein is CASSLGLILRNQPQHF.

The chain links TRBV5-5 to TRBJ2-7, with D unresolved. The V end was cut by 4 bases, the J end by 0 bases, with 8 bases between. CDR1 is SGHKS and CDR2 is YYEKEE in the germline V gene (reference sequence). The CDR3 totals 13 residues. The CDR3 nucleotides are TGTGCCAGCAGCCTATACTCCTCCTACGAGCAGTACTTC. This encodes CASSLYSSYEQYF. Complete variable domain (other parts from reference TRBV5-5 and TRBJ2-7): DAGVTQSPTHLIKTRGQQVTLRCSPISGHKSVSWYQQVLGQGPQFIFQYYEKEERGRGNFPDRFSARQFPNYSSELNVNALLLGDSALYLCASSLYSSYEQYFGPGTRLTVT.